This T cell receptor (beta chain) was recovered during a study of blood T cells in healthy people across ages. Study observations and caveats: Naive CD4+ cell counts and diversity both ran higher in long-lived than in aged donors. No one knew whether donors had CMV, which possibly confounded expanded clonotype changes.

A sample-barcoded 5' primer and a J-beta primer mix were used in a second PCR of about 7 to 12 cycles. Carrying 12 random nucleotides, a template-switch adaptor labeled each individual cDNA molecule. Paired-end reads containing CDR3 totaled no fewer than 2.5 million for each sample. TCRdb processed the 5' RACE reads anew with MiXCR; each CDR3 protein has one entry. The repertoire holds roughly 1,500,000 distinct CDR3 sequences, approximately 40% seen once, with 7.9% in the top ten. This CDR3 has 15 residues. The ends were cut back, 0 bases at V and 2 bases at J, with 11 bases in the middle. Looked up from germline, CDR1 is MGHRA and CDR2 is YSYEKL. As to this clonotype: Its target is unknown.

The TCR comes from a young woman in good health. This rearrangement joins TRBV4-1 to TRBJ2-7; tentative D call: TRBD2 (6 bases). Material: blood. The CDR3, as DNA: TGCGCCAGCAGCCAAGAGGGGGGACCGACCTACGAGCAGTACTTC. It translates to CASSQEGGPTYEQYF.